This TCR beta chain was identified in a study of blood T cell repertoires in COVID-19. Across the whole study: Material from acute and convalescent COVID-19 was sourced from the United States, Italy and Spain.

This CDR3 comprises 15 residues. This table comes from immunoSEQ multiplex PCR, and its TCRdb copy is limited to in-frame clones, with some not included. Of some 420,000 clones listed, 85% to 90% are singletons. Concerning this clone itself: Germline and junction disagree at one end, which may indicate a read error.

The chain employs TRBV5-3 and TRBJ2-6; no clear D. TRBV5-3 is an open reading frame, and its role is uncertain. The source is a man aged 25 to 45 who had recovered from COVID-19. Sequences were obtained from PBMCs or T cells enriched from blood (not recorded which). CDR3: CVRSLVGLGANVLTF. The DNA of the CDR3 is TGTGTCAGAAGCTTGGTGGGCTTAGGGGCCAACGTCCTGACTTTC.